The T cell receptor beta chain under discussion was sequenced for a study of a mutant IDH1 vaccine in newly diagnosed glioma. As to this clone: Its antigen is undetermined.

The V gene's germline CDR1 is SGHVS and CDR2 FNYEAQ. The CDR3 has 14 residues. V was clipped by 1 base and J by 4 bases, with 7 bases between them. Noted time point: baseline, week 1 (first vaccination visit). Treatment reported: pre-vaccination baseline after standard-of-care therapy. Study findings and constraints: Vaccination induced immune responses in 85% to 95% of patients.

Clones were sequenced by immunoSEQ multiplex PCR, and TCRdb holds only the in-frame ones, with some missing. The table includes about 67,000 clones, about 83% detected once. This TCR was recovered from a woman between 18 and 29 years old with glioma. Some clones in this sample may be carry-over from other donors' samples. The input for sequencing was peripheral blood mononuclear cells (PBMCs), taken from a glioma patient treated with radiotherapy, temozolomide or both. The rearrangement joins TRBV7-6 to TRBJ2-2; D may be TRBD1 (5 bases). The DNA for the CDR3 is TGTGCCAGCAGCTTAGAGGGGTCCACCGGGGAGCTGTTTTTT. Protein product: CASSLEGSTGELFF.